The sequence of this T cell receptor beta chain was determined in a study of T cell clusters in autoimmune cytopenias. Points from the study as a whole: Functional roles of the in silico T cell clusters still await experimental validation.

TRB amplification used 200 to 250 ng of peripheral blood genomic DNA. As concerns this clonotype: What it binds is unknown.

Multiplex touch-down PCR amplified TRB using TRB-A and TRB-B pools in one tube. Using the multiplex PCR reads, TCRdb records one entry per CDR3 protein without DNA. The listing records roughly 3,000 distinct CDR3 sequences. Sample: peripheral blood. The receptor comes from a human donor with an autoimmune cytopenia or autoimmune hepatitis (not recorded which).

The CDR3 loop is CASTLPGQGFNEQFF. The J gene is TRBJ2-1, the V gene TRBV6-2 or TRBV6-3; the TCRdb call, TRBD1, lacks DNA for checking. The CDR3 is 15 residues long. Germline V gene sequence: CDR1 MNHEY, CDR2 SVGEGT.